This section outlines one TCR beta chain sequence together with its context. These data originate in a study of T-cell memory formation after mild COVID-19. 5'RACE primed from the constant segment yielded TCR alpha and TCR beta cDNA libraries bearing sample barcodes and UMIs. TCRdb called the 5' RACE reads again in MiXCR, with one record for every CDR3 protein. The sample consists of roughly 610,000 distinct CDR3 sequences, around 15% of them appearing once. This TCR came from an adult woman who had mild COVID-19 (a few samples of this study predate the infection). Cell type and time point are not known. The sample was PBMCs or a T cell subset sorted from them (not recorded which).

CDR3 residues: CASSLVWGSLAGGPSTGELFF. In nucleotides, the CDR3 is TGTGCCAGCAGCTTAGTTTGGGGATCGCTAGCGGGAGGGCCGAGCACCGGGGAGCTGTTTTTT. This rearrangement joins TRBV7-2 to TRBJ2-2, with 12 bases identical to TRBD2. CDR1 is SGHTA, CDR2 FQGNSA, per germline. The J segment lost 4 bases and the V segment lost 1 base, leaving 16 bases of the junction unmatched. CDR3 length: 21 amino acids.